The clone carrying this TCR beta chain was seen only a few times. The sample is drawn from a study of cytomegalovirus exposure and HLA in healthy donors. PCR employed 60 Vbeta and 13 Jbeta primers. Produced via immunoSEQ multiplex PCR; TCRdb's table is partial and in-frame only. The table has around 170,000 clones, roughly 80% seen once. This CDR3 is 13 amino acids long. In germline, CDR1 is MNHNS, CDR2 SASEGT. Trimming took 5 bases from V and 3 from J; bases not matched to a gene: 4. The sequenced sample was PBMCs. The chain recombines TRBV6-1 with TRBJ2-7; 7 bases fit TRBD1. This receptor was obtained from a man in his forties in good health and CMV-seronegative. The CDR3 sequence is CASSSHRGYEQYF. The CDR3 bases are TGTGCCAGCAGTTCCCACAGGGGCTACGAGCAGTACTTC.